This TCR beta chain was recovered during a study of shared clonotypes between healthy human individuals. On this clone itself: The same CDR3 arises from other DNA sequences in this sample as well.

TCRdb keeps only in-frame clones here, not all; method: immunoSEQ multiplex PCR. The sample includes more than 2 million clones, approximately 92% seen only once; the top ten take approximately 1.7%. Naive CD8 isolation took CD45RO-negative cells positively selected for CCR7 and excluded terminally differentiated effector memory CD45RA+ cells. V shed 4 bases, J shed 2 bases, and the junction held 2 bases outside the gene matches. The CDR3 covers 12 residues. The germline gives CDR1 SQVTM, CDR2 ANQGSEA. The chain has TRBV29-1 and TRBJ2-7; the match to TRBD1 covers 7 bases. Sample: naive CD8+ T cells from PBMCs. This TCR derives from a man in his late teens or twenties in good health. Some clones in this sample may be carry-over from other donors' samples. Written as DNA, the CDR3 is TGCAGCGTTGGGGGGACAGCCTACGAGCAGTACTTC. It codes for CSVGGTAYEQYF.